Below, 19 T cell receptor beta chains from the same sample are listed, as sequenced in a study of T cells in Graves' hyperthyroidism and ophthalmopathy (dated by TCRdb to about 2019). Library generation was performed with multiplex PCR. The data were produced on an Illumina HiSeq 2000. Amplification of TCR beta CDR3 regions was carried out from RNA transcripts. For the first round of RT-PCR on the TCR CDR3, the HTBI primer set was used together with the Qiagen OneStep RT-PCR kit. Using fastp at Q25 and MiXCR, TCRdb reprocessed the public reads and kept productive beta chains. CDR3 protein duplicates are merged, each entry listing the most common genes and DNA. In this sample the table shows around 800,000 distinct CDR3 sequences, roughly 40% of which occur a single time. The top ten clonotypes cover over 8% of the sample. Sequencing was carried out using blood. The receptor source for this set is a man between 18 and 29 years old with Graves' hyperthyroidism.

In regard to this clonotype: A read error may explain this, as a much larger clone is one base away. The chain joins TRBV10-3 to TRBJ2-5; TRBD2 matches 11 bases. The germline CDR1 and CDR2 sequences are ENHRY and SYGVKD. The CDR3 sequence is 14 residues long. The CDR3 DNA reads TGTACCATCAAAGTTAGCGGGGGGGAAGAGACCCAGTACTTC. It yields the protein CTIKVSGGEETQYF.

This clonotype has a count of ten or more. This chain joins TRBV2 and TRBJ2-5; D is perhaps TRBD2 (5 bases). The V gene's germline CDR1 is SNHLY and CDR2 FYNNEI. The CDR3 loop spans 13 amino acids. V gave up 3 bases and J gave up 0 bases, with 5 bases separating them. The CDR3 loop reads CASSEDYQETQYF. In nucleotides, the CDR3 is TGTGCCAGCAGTGAGGACTACCAAGAGACCCAGTACTTC.

As to this clonotype: One end of the junction varies from germline; a read error may be responsible. This chain connects TRBV4-3 to TRBJ1-1, with 9 bases lining up with TRBD1. The CDR3 is 14 amino acids. Germline V gene data show CDR1 as LGHNA and CDR2 as YSLEER. The CDR3 region is CASSPDRGLGEALF. The DNA of the CDR3 is TGCGCCAGCAGCCCGGACAGGGGATTAGGTGAAGCTCTCTTT.

The rearrangement links TRBV2 to TRBJ1-4; 7 bases agree with TRBD1. The CDR3 runs to 15 residues. Germline values: CDR1 SNHLY, CDR2 FYNNEI. V lost 4 bases and J lost 3; bases outside the gene matches: 5. In DNA, the CDR3 is TGTGCCAGCAGTGTTCCGGGACAGCCTAATGAAAAACTGTTTTTT. Protein product: CASSVPGQPNEKLFF. The variable domain in full, completed from reference TRBV2 and TRBJ1-4, reads EPEVTQTPSHQVTQMGQEVILRCVPISNHLYFYWYRQILGQKVEFLVSFYNNEISEKSEIFDDQFSVERPDGSNFTLKIRSTKLEDSAMYFCASSVPGQPNEKLFFGSGTQLSVL.

This rearrangement joins TRBV7-3 to TRBJ1-3, with D possibly TRBD1 on 6 matching bases. The CDR3 sequence is 19 residues long. The germline CDR1 and CDR2 sequences are SGHTA and FQGTGA. Trimming shortened V by 3 bases and J by 0 bases, and 21 bases separated the two germline ends. CDR3 DNA sequence: TGTGCCAGCAGCTTGAGCCGGGACATCTCGCCCCACTCTGGAAACACCATATATTTT. Residues: CASSLSRDISPHSGNTIYF. Filled out from reference TRBV7-3 and TRBJ1-3, the complete variable domain reads GAGVSQTPSNKVTEKGKYVELRCDPISGHTALYWYRQSLGQGPEFLIYFQGTGAADDSGLPNDRFFAVRPEGSVSTLKIQRTERGDSAVYLCASSLSRDISPHSGNTIYFGEGSWLTVV.

This clonotype was detected only a few times. This rearrangement joins TRBV9 to TRBJ1-1, with TRBD1 as a possible D gene (5 bases). CDR3 length: 14 amino acids. Germline assignment: CDR1 SGDLS and CDR2 YYNGEE. Trimming left V 5 bases short and J 3 bases short, with 14 bases between. The CDR3 loop is CASSPGTAYTEAFF. CDR3 DNA sequence: TGTGCCAGCAGTCCCGGGACCGCGTACACTGAAGCTTTCTTT. The whole variable domain, filled in from reference TRBV9 and TRBJ1-1, reads DSGVTQTPKHLITATGQRVTLRCSPRSGDLSVYWYQQSLDQGLQFLIQYYNGEERAKGNILERFSAQQFPDLHSELNLSSLELGDSALYFCASSPGTAYTEAFFGQGTRLTVV.

This clonotype turned up a few times. The J gene is TRBJ1-1, the V gene TRBV12-3 or TRBV12-4; D might be TRBD1 (5 bases). V was trimmed by 8 bases and J by 4 bases, leaving 23 bases between them. CDR3 size: 16 residues. CDR3 sequence reads: CASVKVAGHMGTEAFF. As DNA, the CDR3 is TGTGCCAGCGTGAAGGTGGCAGGACACATGGGCACTGAAGCTTTCTTT.

This clonotype has a handful of counts. V gene TRBV7-2 combines with J gene TRBJ2-1; perhaps TRBD2 as D (5 bases). The V end was cut by 2 bases, the J end by 9 bases, with 11 bases between. The CDR3 loop spans 13 amino acids. Germline CDR1 is SGHTA and CDR2 is FQGNSA. The CDR3 sequence: CASSLIASGEQFF. The CDR3 DNA is TGTGCCAGCAGCTTAATAGCGAGCGGTGAGCAGTTCTTC.

This chain joins TRBV4-3 and TRBJ1-5; D is undetermined. The CDR3 runs to 14 residues. V was pared by 0 bases and J by 4 bases, with 7 bases between. Germline V gene sequence: CDR1 LGHNA, CDR2 YSLEER. The CDR3 DNA is TGCGCCAGCAGCCAAGATTTCTGGAATCAGCCCCAGCATTTT. Its protein is CASSQDFWNQPQHF.

DNA of the CDR3: TGTGCCATGCGATCCATTACAGGGTTAGCTCAAGAGACCCAGTACTTC. Its protein product is CAMRSITGLAQETQYF. The chain couples TRBV10-3 to TRBJ2-5, with a tentative D call TRBD1 (6 bases). CDR3 length: 16 residues. CDR1 and CDR2 (germline): ENHRY, SYGVKD. V was pared by 9 bases and J by 2 bases, with 22 bases between.

This clonotype was recorded many times. This rearrangement joins TRBV7-9 to TRBJ2-7; D is undetermined. Germline loops: CDR1 SEHNR, CDR2 FQNEAQ (reference sequence). Trimming left V 1 base short and J 5 bases short, with 9 bases between. This CDR3 has 13 amino acids. Written as DNA, the CDR3 is TGTGCCAGCAGCTTAGTTGCCCTGAACGAGCAGTACTTC. Its translation: CASSLVALNEQYF.

The rearrangement joins TRBV20-1 to TRBJ1-5, with TRBD1 matching 7 bases. The V gene end was trimmed by 3 bases and the J gene end by 3 bases; junction bases not matched to a gene: 14. From germline, CDR1 is DFQATT and CDR2 SNEGSKA (reference sequence). The CDR3 runs 17 residues. The CDR3 region has the DNA TGCAGTGCTAGGGGGGGACCGGGGGACAGTGTCAATCAGCCCCAGCATTTT. This codes for CSARGGPGDSVNQPQHF.

A remark on this clonotype: A much more abundant neighbour one base away suggests this may be a read error. This sequence joins TRBV5-1 and TRBJ1-6; perhaps TRBD1 as D (5 bases). CDR3 length: 14 residues. From germline, CDR1 is SGHRS and CDR2 YFSETQ. The CDR3 loop is CAGSLQGTNSPLHF. The CDR3 nucleotides are TGCGCCGGCAGCTTGCAGGGCACCAATTCACCCCTCCACTTT.

This clonotype came up many times. This rearrangement joins TRBV9 to TRBJ1-5, with D possibly TRBD1 on 6 matching bases. Trimming left V 1 base short and J 6 bases short, with 14 bases between. The CDR3 loop spans 15 amino acids. Germline CDR1 is SGDLS and CDR2 is YYNGEE. The CDR3 bases are TGTGCCAGCAGCGTATCCGGGGGGCCCAGTCAGCCCCAGCATTTT. It translates to CASSVSGGPSQPQHF.

Only a few counts were recorded for this clonotype. This sequence joins TRBV10-2 and TRBJ2-2, with no clear D. Germline lookup yields CDR1 WSHSY and CDR2 SAAADI. This CDR3 comprises 12 residues. The V end was cut by 4 bases, the J end by 7 bases, with 7 bases between. The CDR3 here is CASSGASGELFF. The CDR3 DNA reads TGCGCCAGCAGTGGAGCCAGCGGGGAGCTGTTTTTT.

In its sample, this clonotype was seen many times. The chain uses TRBV6-6 and TRBJ2-7; D is undetermined. The ends were cut back, 8 bases at V and 4 bases at J, with 6 bases in the middle. The V gene's germline CDR1 is MNHNY and CDR2 SVGAGI (reference sequence). The CDR3 contains 10 residues. CDR3 in DNA: TGTGCCAGCGGTGCATACGAGCAGTACTTC. Translated: CASGAYEQYF.

This clonotype was counted many times. The V and J genes are TRBV12-3 or TRBV12-4 and TRBJ2-5, with D unresolved. The CDR3 has 13 amino acids. Deletions cut 5 bases from V and 5 bases from J, with 12 bases between. Here the CDR3 reads CASSLNTEETQYF. The CDR3 nucleotides read TGTGCCAGCAGTCTCAACACGGAGGAGACCCAGTACTTC.

V and J are TRBV5-1 and TRBJ2-7; tentative D call: TRBD1 (6 bases). The V gene's germline CDR1 is SGHRS and CDR2 YFSETQ. The ends were cut back, 2 bases at V and 2 bases at J, with 17 bases in the middle. The CDR3 runs 16 residues. The CDR3 reads CASSFQLTGPPYEQYF. The CDR3 coding sequence is TGCGCCAGCAGCTTTCAATTGACAGGACCCCCCTACGAGCAGTACTTC.

The chain couples TRBV19 to TRBJ1-5; no reliable D call. The CDR3 consists of 17 residues. Germline V lookup: CDR1 LNHDA, CDR2 SQIVND (reference sequence). V gave up 3 bases and J gave up 3 bases, with 18 bases separating them. The CDR3 loop is CASSMGSGVSFNQPQHF. The CDR3 DNA is TGTGCCAGTAGTATGGGATCCGGGGTCTCCTTCAATCAGCCCCAGCATTTT.